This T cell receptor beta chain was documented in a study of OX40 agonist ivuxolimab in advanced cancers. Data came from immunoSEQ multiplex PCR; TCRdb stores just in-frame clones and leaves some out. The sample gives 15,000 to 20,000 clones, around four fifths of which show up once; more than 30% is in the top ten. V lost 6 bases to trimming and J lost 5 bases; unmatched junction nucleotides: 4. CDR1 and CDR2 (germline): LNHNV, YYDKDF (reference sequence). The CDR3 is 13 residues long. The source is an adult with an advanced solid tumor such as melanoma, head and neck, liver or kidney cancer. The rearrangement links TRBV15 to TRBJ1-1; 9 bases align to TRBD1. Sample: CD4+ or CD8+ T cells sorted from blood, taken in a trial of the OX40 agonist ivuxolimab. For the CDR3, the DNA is TGTGCCACCAGTAGGACAGGGGAAACTGAAGCTTTCTTT. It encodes CATSRTGETEAFF.